This TCR beta chain was obtained from a study of blood T cell repertoires in COVID-19. Study-wide background: Sources were T cells, B-cell-depleted T cells, or PBMCs; the material itself was cDNA or gDNA.

Recovered status in Cohort 3 required two negative PCRs, clearance, or symptom resolution. TCRdb's table, derived via immunoSEQ multiplex PCR, lists solely in-frame clones and lacks some. In the table there are about 250,000 clones, about nine tenths of which are singletons. The CDR3 runs 13 residues. V was pared by 5 bases and J by 8 bases, with 13 bases between. Germline V lookup: CDR1 LNHDA, CDR2 SQIVND (reference sequence). The TCR comes from a man aged 18 to 30 who had recovered from COVID-19. The sequenced material came from PBMCs or T cells enriched from blood (not recorded which). V usage is TRBV19 and J usage is TRBJ2-1; D is possibly TRBD2 (7 bases). DNA of the CDR3: TGTGCCAGTAGTTGGGGGGGCTGGGATGAGCAGTTCTTC. It translates to CASSWGGWDEQFF.